The T cell receptor (beta chain) under discussion was sequenced for a study of blood T cell repertoires in COVID-19. This CDR3 comprises 17 residues. Trimming took 6 bases from V and 0 from J; bases not matched to a gene: 11. CDR1 and CDR2 from the germline V gene are ENHRY and SYGVKD. Method: immunoSEQ multiplex PCR; TCRdb's copy keeps in-frame clones and lacks some. The sample consists of about 170,000 clones, about nine tenths of them appearing once. The sample consisted of peripheral blood. The receptor comes from a woman between 45 and 65 years old with acute or convalescent COVID-19. The chain combines TRBV10-3 with TRBJ1-5; TRBD1 aligns across 7 bases. The CDR3, as DNA: TGTGCCATCAGATCCGGGACAGACCTAAATAGCAATCAGCCCCAGCATTTT. It encodes CAIRSGTDLNSNQPQHF.